This TCR beta chain comes out of a study of patients and donors after allogeneic stem cell transplantation. There are 13 residues in the CDR3. V gave up 7 bases and J gave up 10 bases, with 19 bases separating them. From germline, CDR1 is MGHDK and CDR2 SYGVNS. Via MiXCR, TCRdb re-called the RT-PCR reads, giving one row per CDR3 protein. The data show approximately 430,000 distinct CDR3 sequences, more than 15% seen once. This chain links TRBV25-1 with TRBJ1-1; D might be TRBD1 (5 bases). The receptor comes from a human donor who was either an allogeneic HSCT recipient or a stem cell or donor lymphocyte infusion donor (not recorded which). It is not recorded whose cells these are; they may come from a transplant donor. The material sequenced was blood, either unsorted or a sorted T cell fraction (not recorded which). The CDR3 spells CASNSREPTSAFF. The CDR3 DNA reads TGTGCCAGCAATAGCAGGGAGCCTACCTCAGCTTTCTTT.